One and the same sample provided the 19 T cell receptor beta chains below, sequenced in a study of CD8 T cells in ankylosing spondylitis. TCRdb redid the calling of the 5' RACE reads with MiXCR, one entry per CDR3 protein. The repertoire holds just over 300,000 distinct CDR3 sequences, with about a fifth as singletons. The sample taken for sequencing was blood, either unsorted or a sorted T cell fraction (not recorded which). These receptors were obtained from a female donor with ankylosing spondylitis or in good health (not recorded which).

This clonotype turned up a few times. This chain joins TRBV12-3 or TRBV12-4 and TRBJ1-1, with TRBD1 identical over 7 bases. V lost 6 bases and J lost 1; bases outside the gene matches: 5. This CDR3 region has 14 residues. The CDR3 nucleotides are TGTGCCAGCAGACCGACAGGGACGAACACTGAAGCTTTCTTT. Translation: CASRPTGTNTEAFF.

CDR3: CASSSTGAGIPETQYF. The CDR3, as DNA: TGCGCCAGCAGCTCAACAGGGGCTGGGATACCAGAGACCCAGTACTTC. This sequence joins TRBV5-1 and TRBJ2-5; 7 nucleotides match TRBD1. This CDR3 is built from 16 residues. J was trimmed by 4 bases and V by 3 bases; bases with no gene match: 12. Germline CDR1 reads SGHRS; CDR2 reads YFSETQ.

This clonotype was found a few times. The chain combines TRBV20-1 with TRBJ2-1; D remains unclear. V was cut by 6 bases and J by 13 bases, with 13 bases left in between. This CDR3 comprises 10 residues. Germline V CDR1 and CDR2: DFQATT, SNEGSKA (reference sequence). CDR3 bases: TGCAGTGCCCCCGAGGACCCCCAGTTCTTC. It yields the protein CSAPEDPQFF.

The CDR3, as DNA: TGTGCCAGCTCATCGGCTGACAGACCTACCACCTACGAGCAGTACTTC. Translating gives CASSSADRPTTYEQYF. The rearrangement links TRBV18 to TRBJ2-7; tentatively, D is TRBD1 (5 bases). This CDR3 is built from 16 residues. Germline V gene sequence: CDR1 KGHSH, CDR2 LQKENI. V dropped 5 bases and J dropped 2 bases, with 19 bases sitting between them.

The genes are TRBV20-1 and TRBJ2-5; D is possibly TRBD1 or TRBD2 (6 bases each). This CDR3 spans 14 amino acids. CDR1 DFQATT and CDR2 SNEGSKA come from the germline V gene (reference sequence). V gave up 6 bases and J gave up 0 bases, with 14 bases separating them. The CDR3 sequence: CSAPGAGNQETQYF. The CDR3 nucleotides read TGCAGTGCCCCGGGGGCAGGTAACCAAGAGACCCAGTACTTC.

This clonotype was detected a few times. This chain links TRBV7-2 with TRBJ2-4; TRBD1 might be the D (5 bases). The CDR3 length is 14 residues. CDR1 and CDR2 from the germline V gene are SGHTA and FQGNSA. Trimming cost V 1 base and J 8 bases, with 12 bases left between them. CDR3 sequence: CASSLEGYEDIQYF. In DNA form, the CDR3 reads TGTGCCAGCAGCTTAGAGGGGTATGAGGACATTCAGTACTTC.

This clonotype was observed a few times. This chain joins TRBV20-1 and TRBJ1-1, with D unclear. This CDR3 spans 12 amino acids. The V and J ends lost 2 bases and 8 bases respectively, with 12 bases between them. The germline V gene encodes CDR1 DFQATT and CDR2 SNEGSKA (reference sequence). The CDR3 loop is CSARWPGPEAFF. DNA of the CDR3: TGCAGTGCTAGATGGCCGGGCCCCGAAGCTTTCTTT.

This clonotype came up many times. The rearrangement uses TRBV5-1 and TRBJ2-1; maybe TRBD1 (6 bases). Looked up from germline, CDR1 is SGHRS and CDR2 is YFSETQ. Trimming stripped 4 bases from V and 4 bases from J, with 15 bases between. This CDR3 is built from 15 residues. The CDR3 is CASSLALGGYNEQFF. CDR3 DNA sequence: TGCGCCAGCAGCCTGGCCTTAGGGGGATACAATGAGCAGTTCTTC.

There are a few counts of this clonotype. This chain joins TRBV20-1 and TRBJ2-3, with 13 bases identical to TRBD2. There are 15 residues in the CDR3. Germline V gene sequence: CDR1 DFQATT, CDR2 SNEGSKA (reference sequence). J gave up 5 bases and V 6 bases, and 8 bases lay outside the gene matches. In DNA form, the CDR3 reads TGCAGTGCCTCAAGGACTAGCGGGGGCGGAGATACGCAGTATTTT. Protein product: CSASRTSGGGDTQYF.

The chain recombines TRBV24-1 with TRBJ2-6; D is perhaps TRBD1 (6 bases). Trimming left V 5 bases short and J 0 bases short, with 10 bases between. This CDR3 region has 16 residues. CDR1 KGHDR and CDR2 SFDVKD come from the germline V gene. CDR3 residues: CATSGQANSGANVLTF. The CDR3 nucleotides are TGTGCCACCAGTGGACAGGCGAACTCTGGGGCCAACGTCCTGACTTTC.

The V gene is TRBV6-5, the J gene TRBJ1-1; D unclear. The CDR3 totals 16 residues. The germline V gene encodes CDR1 MNHEY and CDR2 SVGAGI. Trimming removed 0 bases from V and 3 bases from J, with 14 bases in between. The CDR3 protein is CASSYSSFYGDTEAFF. Written as DNA, the CDR3 is TGTGCCAGCAGTTACTCGAGCTTTTATGGGGACACTGAAGCTTTCTTT.

The chain employs TRBV7-6 and TRBJ1-1; D is ambiguous. The V end was cut by 0 bases, the J end by 0 bases, with 8 bases between. The CDR3 runs to 15 residues. Germline lookup yields CDR1 SGHVS and CDR2 FNYEAQ. The CDR3 DNA reads as TGTGCCAGCAGCTTAGCAGCTGTGATGAACACTGAAGCTTTCTTT. Translation: CASSLAAVMNTEAFF. The full variable domain, its missing parts supplied by reference TRBV7-6 and TRBJ1-1, is GAGVSQSPRYKVTKRGQDVALRCDPISGHVSLYWYRQALGQGPEFLTYFNYEAQQDKSGLPNDRFSAERPEGSISTLTIQRTEQRDSAMYRCASSLAAVMNTEAFFGQGTRLTVV.

V gene TRBV5-8 combines with J gene TRBJ2-3; 8 positions match TRBD2. J gave up 3 bases and V 0 bases, and 6 bases lay outside the gene matches. The CDR3 is 16 amino acids. Looked up from germline, CDR1 is SGHTS and CDR2 is YDEGEE. The CDR3 DNA reads TGTGCCAGCAGCTTGGGAGTAGCGGGAAAAACAGATACGCAGTATTTT. Protein product: CASSLGVAGKTDTQYF.

The chain joins TRBV5-1 to TRBJ2-7; unclear D gene. With 7 bases removed from V and 6 bases from J, the gap between germline ends came to 20 bases. Germline-derived CDR1 and CDR2 are SGHRS and YFSETQ. The CDR3 totals 14 residues. CDR3 coding DNA: TGCGCCAGCGAGGTCGGTAATAGGGCCGGCGAGCAGTACTTC. Its translation is CASEVGNRAGEQYF.

This clonotype was seen only a few times. The CDR3 spells CASSFTGSGANVLTF. DNA for the CDR3: TGTGCCAGCAGCTTTACCGGGTCTGGGGCCAACGTCCTGACTTTC. The chain recombines TRBV7-9 with TRBJ2-6, with no clear D. V was cut by 3 bases and J by 1 base, with 7 bases left in between. The CDR3 totals 15 residues. Germline V gene data show CDR1 as SEHNR and CDR2 as FQNEAQ (reference sequence).

This clonotype has a count of ten or more. The gene calls are TRBV12-3 or TRBV12-4 and TRBJ1-3; D is unresolved. This CDR3 has 12 amino acids. The V gene lost 10 bases and the J gene lost 0 bases, with 7 bases spanning the gap. For the CDR3, the DNA is TGTGCCACCGCGCTCTCTGGAAACACCATATATTTT. This gives the protein CATALSGNTIYF.

The chain joins TRBV28 to TRBJ2-5; D possibly matches TRBD1 or TRBD2 (5 bases each). CDR3 length equals 14 residues. Trimming removed 2 bases from V and 4 bases from J, with 11 bases in between. The germline V gene has CDR1 MDHEN and CDR2 SYDVKM. CDR3 region: CASSLRGEGETQYF. In DNA form, the CDR3 reads TGTGCCAGCAGTTTAAGAGGGGAAGGAGAGACCCAGTACTTC.

The chain uses TRBV7-2 and TRBJ2-7, with 7 bases aligning to TRBD2. The J segment lost 2 bases and the V segment lost 6 bases, leaving 10 bases of the junction unmatched. Per germline, CDR1 SGHTA and CDR2 FQGNSA. This CDR3 is built from 15 residues. CDR3 nucleotide sequence: TGTGCCAGCAGTCGGACTAGTCTGACGGCCTACGAGCAGTACTTC. This codes for CASSRTSLTAYEQYF.

The V gene is TRBV4-1, the J gene TRBJ2-1; 7 bases are shared with TRBD2. With V trimmed by 0 bases and J by 0 bases, 2 bases remained unmatched. CDR3 size: 16 residues. Germline V CDR1 and CDR2: MGHRA, YSYEKL. The CDR3 loop is CASSQEGGSSYNEQFF. CDR3 coding DNA: TGCGCCAGCAGCCAAGAGGGCGGGAGCTCCTACAATGAGCAGTTCTTC.